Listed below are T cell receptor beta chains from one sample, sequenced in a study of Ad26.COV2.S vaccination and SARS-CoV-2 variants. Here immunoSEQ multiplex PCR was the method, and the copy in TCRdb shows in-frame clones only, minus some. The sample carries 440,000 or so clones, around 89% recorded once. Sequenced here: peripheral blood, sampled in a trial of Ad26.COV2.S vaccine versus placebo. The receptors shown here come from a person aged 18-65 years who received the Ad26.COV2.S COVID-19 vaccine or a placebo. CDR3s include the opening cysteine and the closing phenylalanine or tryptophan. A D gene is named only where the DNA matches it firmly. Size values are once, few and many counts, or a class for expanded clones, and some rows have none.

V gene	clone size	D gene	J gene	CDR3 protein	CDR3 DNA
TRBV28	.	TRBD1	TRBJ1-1	CASSLTGVYFEATEAFF	TGTGCCAGCAGTTTGACAGGGGTTTATTTTGAGGCGACAGAAGCTTTCTTT
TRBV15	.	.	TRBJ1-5	CATSSQSNQPQHF	TGTGCCACCAGCAGCCAGAGCAATCAGCCCCAGCATTTT
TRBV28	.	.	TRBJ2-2	CASSPSSLAGPGELFF	TGTGCCAGCAGTCCCTCGTCACTCGCGGGACCCGGGGAGCTGTTTTTT
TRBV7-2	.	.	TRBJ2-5	CASSLGRQETQYF	TGTGCCAGCAGCCTGGGGCGACAAGAGACCCAGTACTTC
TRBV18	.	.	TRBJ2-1	CASSPMQNNEQFF	TGTGCCAGCTCACCAATGCAAAACAATGAGCAGTTCTTC
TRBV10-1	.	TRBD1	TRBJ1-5	CASSEPVGQGRQPQHF	TGCGCCAGCAGTGAGCCGGTAGGACAGGGGAGACAGCCCCAGCATTTT
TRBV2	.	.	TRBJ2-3	CASSGGRTDTQYF	TGTGCCAGCAGCGGGGGGCGTACGGATACGCAGTATTTT
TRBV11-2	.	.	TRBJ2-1	CASRHRGEEQFF	TGTGCCAGCAGGCACCGGGGCGAGGAGCAGTTCTTC
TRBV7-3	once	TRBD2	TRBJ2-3	CASSLGLAGGQDTQYF	TGTGCCAGCAGCCTGGGACTAGCGGGGGGACAAGATACGCAGTATTTT
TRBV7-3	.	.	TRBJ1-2	CASSVGPGATYGYTF	TGTGCCAGCAGCGTAGGACCCGGGGCCACCTATGGCTACACCTTC
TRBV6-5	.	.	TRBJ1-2	CASSWGTGSSYGYTF	TGTGCCAGCAGCTGGGGAACAGGGTCCTCCTATGGCTACACCTTC
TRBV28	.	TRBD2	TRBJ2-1	CASSLWAGGLSDEQFF	TGTGCCAGCAGTTTATGGGCGGGGGGGCTTTCCGATGAGCAGTTCTTC
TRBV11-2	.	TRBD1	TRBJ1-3	CASSRGTDSSGNTIYF	TGTGCCAGCAGCAGGGGGACAGACTCTTCTGGAAACACCATATATTTT
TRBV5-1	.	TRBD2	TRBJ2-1	CASSLAGTSGSLEQFF	TGCGCCAGCAGCTTGGCCGGGACTAGCGGGAGTCTCGAGCAGTTCTTC
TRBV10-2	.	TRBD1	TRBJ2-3	CASGGTGEFLSTDTQYF	TGCGCCAGTGGAGGGACAGGGGAGTTCCTGAGCACAGATACGCAGTATTTT
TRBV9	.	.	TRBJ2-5	CASSVGRREATQYF	TGTGCCAGCAGCGTAGGTCGAAGGGAAGCGACCCAGTACTTC
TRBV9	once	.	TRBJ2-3	CASQAGSTDTQYF	TGTGCCAGCCAGGCAGGGAGCACAGATACGCAGTATTTT
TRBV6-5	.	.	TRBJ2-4	CASRRETGNIQYF	TGTGCCAGCAGAAGGGAAACGGGGAACATTCAGTACTTC
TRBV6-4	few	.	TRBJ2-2	CASSDGNTGELFF	TGTGCCAGCAGTGACGGGAACACCGGGGAGCTGTTTTTT
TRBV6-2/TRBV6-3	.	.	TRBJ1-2	CASSWAAGTRSYYGYTF	TGTGCCAGCAGTTGGGCAGCCGGGACACGAAGTTACTATGGCTACACCTTC
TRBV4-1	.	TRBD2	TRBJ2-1	CARSGLARGVDNEQFF	TGCGCCAGGTCCGGACTAGCCCGCGGGGTCGACAATGAGCAGTTCTTC
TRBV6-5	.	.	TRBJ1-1	CASSPPHGRNTEAFF	TGTGCCAGCAGCCCCCCCCATGGCAGGAACACTGAAGCTTTCTTT